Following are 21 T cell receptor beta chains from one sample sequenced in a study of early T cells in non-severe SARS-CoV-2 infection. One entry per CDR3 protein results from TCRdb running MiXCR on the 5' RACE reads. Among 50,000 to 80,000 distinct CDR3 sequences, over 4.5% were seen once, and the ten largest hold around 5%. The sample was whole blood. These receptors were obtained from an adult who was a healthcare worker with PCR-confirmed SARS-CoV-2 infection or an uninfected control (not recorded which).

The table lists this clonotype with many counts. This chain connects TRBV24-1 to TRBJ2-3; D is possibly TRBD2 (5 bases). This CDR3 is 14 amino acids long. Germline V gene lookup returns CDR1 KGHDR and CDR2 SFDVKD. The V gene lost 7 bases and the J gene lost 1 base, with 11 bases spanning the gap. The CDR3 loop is CATSRSGGTDTQYF. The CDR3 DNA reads TGTGCCACCAGCAGAAGCGGTGGCACAGATACGCAGTATTTT.

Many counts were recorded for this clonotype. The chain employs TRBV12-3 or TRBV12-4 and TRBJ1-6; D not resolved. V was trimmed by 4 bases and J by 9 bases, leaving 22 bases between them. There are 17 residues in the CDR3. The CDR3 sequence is CASSYLTNRGFGSPLHF. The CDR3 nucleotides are TGTGCCAGCAGTTACCTCACAAACCGGGGATTCGGTTCACCCCTCCACTTT.

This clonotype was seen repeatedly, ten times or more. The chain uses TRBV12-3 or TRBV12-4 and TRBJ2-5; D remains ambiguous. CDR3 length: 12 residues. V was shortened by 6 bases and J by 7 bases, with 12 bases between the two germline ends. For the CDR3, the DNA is TGTGCCAGCAGCCCAAACGGTTGGACCCAGTACTTC. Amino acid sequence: CASSPNGWTQYF.

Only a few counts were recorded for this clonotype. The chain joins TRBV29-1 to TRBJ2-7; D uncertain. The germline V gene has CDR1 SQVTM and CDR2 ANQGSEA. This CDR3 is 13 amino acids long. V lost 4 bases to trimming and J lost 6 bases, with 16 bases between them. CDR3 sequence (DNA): TGCAGCGTTGTCACGATAGCAGCTTTCGAGCAGTACTTC. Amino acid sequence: CSVVTIAAFEQYF.

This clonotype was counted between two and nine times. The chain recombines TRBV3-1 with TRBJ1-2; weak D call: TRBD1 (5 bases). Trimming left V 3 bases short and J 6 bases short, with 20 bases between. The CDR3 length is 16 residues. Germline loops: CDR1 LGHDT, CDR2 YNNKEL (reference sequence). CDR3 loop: CASSHSGDPRRDGYTF. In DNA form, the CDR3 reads TGTGCCAGCAGCCATTCGGGGGACCCAAGGCGTGATGGCTACACCTTC.

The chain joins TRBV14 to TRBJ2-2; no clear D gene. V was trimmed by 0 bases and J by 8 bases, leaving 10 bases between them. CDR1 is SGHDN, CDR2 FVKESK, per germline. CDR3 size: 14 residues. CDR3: CASSQDLLRGELFF. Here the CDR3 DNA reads TGTGCCAGCAGCCAAGATTTACTTCGGGGGGAGCTGTTTTTT. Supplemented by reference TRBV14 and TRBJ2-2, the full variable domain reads EAGVTQFPSHSVIEKGQTVTLRCDPISGHDNLYWYRRVMGKEIKFLLHFVKESKQDESGMPNNRFLAERTGGTYSTLKVQPAELEDSGVYFCASSQDLLRGELFFGEGSRLTVL.

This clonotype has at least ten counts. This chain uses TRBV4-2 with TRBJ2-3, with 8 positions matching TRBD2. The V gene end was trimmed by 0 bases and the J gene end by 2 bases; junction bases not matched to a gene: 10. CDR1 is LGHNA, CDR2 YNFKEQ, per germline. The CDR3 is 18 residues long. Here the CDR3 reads CASSQDSELAVFTDTQYF. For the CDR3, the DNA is TGTGCCAGCAGCCAAGATTCGGAACTAGCGGTCTTCACAGATACGCAGTATTTT.

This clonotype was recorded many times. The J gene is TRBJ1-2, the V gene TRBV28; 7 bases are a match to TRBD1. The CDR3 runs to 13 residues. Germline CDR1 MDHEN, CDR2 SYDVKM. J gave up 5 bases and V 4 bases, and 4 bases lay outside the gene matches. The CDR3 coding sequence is TGTGCCAGCAGTTCCACCAGGGGGTATGGCTACACCTTC. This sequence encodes CASSSTRGYGYTF.

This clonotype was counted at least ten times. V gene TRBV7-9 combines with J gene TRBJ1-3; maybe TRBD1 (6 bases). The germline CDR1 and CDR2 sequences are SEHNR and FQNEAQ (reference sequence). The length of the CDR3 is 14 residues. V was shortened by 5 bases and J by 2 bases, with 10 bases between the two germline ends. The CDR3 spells CASSKQGAGNTIYF. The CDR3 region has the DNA TGTGCCAGCAGCAAACAGGGTGCTGGAAACACCATATATTTT.

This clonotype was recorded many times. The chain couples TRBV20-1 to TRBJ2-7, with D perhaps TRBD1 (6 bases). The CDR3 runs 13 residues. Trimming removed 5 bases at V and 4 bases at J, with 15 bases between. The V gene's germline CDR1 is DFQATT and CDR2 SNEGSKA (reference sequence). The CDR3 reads CSARPGTKYEQYF. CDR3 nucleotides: TGCAGTGCTCGACCCGGGACAAAGTACGAGCAGTACTTC.

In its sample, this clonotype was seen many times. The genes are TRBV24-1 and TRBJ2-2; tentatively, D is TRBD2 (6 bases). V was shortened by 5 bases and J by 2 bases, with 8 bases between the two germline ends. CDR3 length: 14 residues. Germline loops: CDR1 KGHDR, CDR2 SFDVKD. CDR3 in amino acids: CATSGAGNTGELFF. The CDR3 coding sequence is TGTGCCACCAGTGGAGCGGGTAACACCGGGGAGCTGTTTTTT.

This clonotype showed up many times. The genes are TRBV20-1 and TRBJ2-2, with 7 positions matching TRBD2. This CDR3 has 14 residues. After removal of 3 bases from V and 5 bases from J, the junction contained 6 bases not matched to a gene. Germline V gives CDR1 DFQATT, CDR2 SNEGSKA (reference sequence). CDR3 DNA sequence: TGCAGTGCTAGGATAGGGGAGGGGACCGGGGAGCTGTTTTTT. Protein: CSARIGEGTGELFF.

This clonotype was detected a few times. CDR3 residues: CASSLVASLHEQYF. In DNA form, the CDR3 reads TGTGCCAGCAGTTTAGTAGCCAGCTTACACGAGCAGTACTTC. The V and J genes are TRBV12-3 or TRBV12-4 and TRBJ2-7; D is uncertain. CDR3 length: 14 amino acids. The ends were cut back, 1 base at V and 5 bases at J, with 12 bases in the middle.

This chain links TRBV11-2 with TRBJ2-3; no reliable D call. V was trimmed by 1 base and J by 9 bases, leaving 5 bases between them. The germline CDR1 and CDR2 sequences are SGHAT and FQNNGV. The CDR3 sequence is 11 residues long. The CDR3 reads CASSLVGTQYF. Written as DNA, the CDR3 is TGTGCCAGCAGCTTAGTGGGGACGCAGTATTTT.

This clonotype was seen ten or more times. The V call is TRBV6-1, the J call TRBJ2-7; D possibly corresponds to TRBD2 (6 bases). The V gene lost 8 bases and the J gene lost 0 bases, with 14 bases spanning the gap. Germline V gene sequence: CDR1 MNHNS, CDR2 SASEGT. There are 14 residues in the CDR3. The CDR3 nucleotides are TGTGCCAGCTTCAAAGGGGACTCCTCCTACGAGCAGTACTTC. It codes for CASFKGDSSYEQYF.

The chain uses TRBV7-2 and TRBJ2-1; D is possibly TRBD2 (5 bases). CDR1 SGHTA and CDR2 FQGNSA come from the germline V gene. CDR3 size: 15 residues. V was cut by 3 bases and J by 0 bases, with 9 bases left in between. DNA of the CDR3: TGTGCCAGCAGCTTCCGGGGTAGCTCCTACAATGAGCAGTTCTTC. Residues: CASSFRGSSYNEQFF.

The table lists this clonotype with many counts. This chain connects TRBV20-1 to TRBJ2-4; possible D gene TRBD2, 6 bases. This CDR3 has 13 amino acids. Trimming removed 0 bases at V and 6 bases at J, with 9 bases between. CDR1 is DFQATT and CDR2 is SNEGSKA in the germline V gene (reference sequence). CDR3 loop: CSARDGGRNIQYF. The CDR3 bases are TGCAGTGCTAGAGATGGAGGGAGAAACATTCAGTACTTC.

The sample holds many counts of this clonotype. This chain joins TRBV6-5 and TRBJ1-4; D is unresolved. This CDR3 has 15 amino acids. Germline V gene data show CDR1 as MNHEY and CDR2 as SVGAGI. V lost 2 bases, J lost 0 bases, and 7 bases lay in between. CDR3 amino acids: CASSYVSPTNEKLFF. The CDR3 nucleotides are TGTGCCAGCAGTTACGTCAGCCCAACTAATGAAAAACTGTTTTTT.

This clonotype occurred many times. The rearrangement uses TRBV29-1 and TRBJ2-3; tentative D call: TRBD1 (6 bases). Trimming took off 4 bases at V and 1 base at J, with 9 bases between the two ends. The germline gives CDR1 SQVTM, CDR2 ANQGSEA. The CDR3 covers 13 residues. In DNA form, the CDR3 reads TGCAGCGTTGGAGGGGGACGCACAGATACGCAGTATTTT. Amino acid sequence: CSVGGGRTDTQYF.

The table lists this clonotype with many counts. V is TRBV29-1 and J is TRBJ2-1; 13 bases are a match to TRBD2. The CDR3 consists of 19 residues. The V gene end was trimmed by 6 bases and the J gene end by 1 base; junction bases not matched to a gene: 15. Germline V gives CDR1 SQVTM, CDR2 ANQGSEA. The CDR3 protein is CSVVRFRTSGSFSYNEQFF. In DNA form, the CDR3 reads TGCAGCGTCGTCCGTTTCAGGACTAGCGGGAGTTTTTCCTACAATGAGCAGTTCTTC.

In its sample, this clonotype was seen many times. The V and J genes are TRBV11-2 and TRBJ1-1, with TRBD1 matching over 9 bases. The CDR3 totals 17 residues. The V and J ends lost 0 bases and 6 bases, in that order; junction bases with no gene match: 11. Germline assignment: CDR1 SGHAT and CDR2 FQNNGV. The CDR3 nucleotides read TGTGCCAGCAGCTTAGAGGTCTTTTCGGGACAGGGCGCTGAAGCTTTCTTT. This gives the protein CASSLEVFSGQGAEAFF.